The 30 T cell receptor beta chains below were found in one sample sequenced in a study of cytomegalovirus exposure and HLA in healthy donors. PCR primers comprised 60 Vbeta and 13 Jbeta primers. Method: immunoSEQ multiplex PCR; TCRdb's copy keeps in-frame clones and lacks some. The table has some 120,000 clones, roughly two thirds seen once. The specimen was PBMCs. The receptors originated from a man under 40 in good health and CMV-seropositive.

V is TRBV27 and J is TRBJ2-3, with 10 bases aligning to TRBD2. The CDR3 is made up of 17 amino acids. CDR1 is MNHEY, CDR2 SMNVEV, per germline (reference sequence). V was clipped by 6 bases and J by 2 bases; unmatched bases: 11. CDR3 amino acids: CASRPRTSGAFTDTQYF. CDR3 nucleotide sequence: TGTGCCAGCAGGCCCCGTACTAGCGGGGCATTCACAGATACGCAGTATTTT.

This clone was observed a few times. The chain links TRBV28 to TRBJ1-5; D gene uncertain. Germline CDR1 is MDHEN and CDR2 is SYDVKM. V dropped 0 bases and J dropped 4 bases, with 19 bases sitting between them. The CDR3 sequence is 18 residues long. The CDR3 nucleotides are TGTGCCAGCAGTTTATGGTACGGGAGTCCCTACGGGAATCAGCCCCAGCATTTT. Protein product: CASSLWYGSPYGNQPQHF.

The chain joins TRBV5-1 to TRBJ2-5; no reliable D call. The CDR3 totals 11 residues. Germline V gene data show CDR1 as SGHRS and CDR2 as YFSETQ. V was trimmed by 5 bases and J by 4 bases, leaving 6 bases between them. The CDR3 loop is CASSIGETQYF. The CDR3 nucleotides read TGCGCCAGCAGTATCGGAGAGACCCAGTACTTC.

V is TRBV2 and J is TRBJ2-1; TRBD2 aligns across 13 bases. The germline CDR1 and CDR2 sequences are SNHLY and FYNNEI. The ends lost 2 bases at V and 5 bases at J; junction bases unmatched: 3. The CDR3 sequence is 16 residues long. The CDR3 sequence: CASSETSGRVNNEQFF. Here the CDR3 DNA reads TGTGCCAGCAGTGAAACTAGCGGGAGGGTTAACAATGAGCAGTTCTTC.

V usage is TRBV10-3 and J usage is TRBJ1-2; a weak D match, TRBD1 (6 bases). With 0 bases removed from V and 4 bases from J, the gap between germline ends came to 12 bases. The CDR3 length is 15 residues. CDR1 is ENHRY, CDR2 SYGVKD, per germline. The CDR3 bases are TGTGCCATCAGTGAGTCGGGGGCCAGGACCTATGGCTACACCTTC. This encodes CAISESGARTYGYTF.

V gene TRBV5-1 combines with J gene TRBJ2-5; D not certain. The CDR3 has 15 amino acids. Looked up from germline, CDR1 is SGHRS and CDR2 is YFSETQ. Trimming stripped 1 base from V and 4 bases from J, with 14 bases between. CDR3 sequence reads: CASSLRGAHGETQYF. The DNA for the CDR3 is TGCGCCAGCAGCTTGCGCGGAGCTCACGGAGAGACCCAGTACTTC.

The V gene is TRBV11-3, the J gene TRBJ2-2, with 10 bases matching TRBD2. This CDR3 has 16 residues. Losses at the gene ends were 6 bases for V and 0 bases for J; bases not matched to a gene: 4. Germline CDR1 SGHNT, CDR2 YENEEA. CDR3 bases: TGTGCCAGCAGGCTAGCGGGAGTGCCGAACACCGGGGAGCTGTTTTTT. The encoded protein is CASRLAGVPNTGELFF. Based on the CDR3 plus reference TRBV11-3 and TRBJ2-2, the full variable domain is EAGVVQSPRYKIIEKKQPVAFWCNPISGHNTLYWYLQNLGQGPELLIRYENEEAVDDSQLPKDRFSAERLKGVDSTLKIQPAELGDSAVYLCASRLAGVPNTGELFFGEGSRLTVL.

This chain connects TRBV9 to TRBJ2-5; 10 bases line up with TRBD2. Near its end, the DNA agrees better with TRBJ2-7, so the J call may be wrong. The CDR3 loop spans 14 amino acids. Looked up from germline, CDR1 is SGDLS and CDR2 is YYNGEE. CDR3 sequence (DNA): TGTGCCAGCAGCGAGGGACTAGCGCACTACGAGCAGTACTTC. This gives the protein CASSEGLAHYEQYF.

V gene TRBV6-6 combines with J gene TRBJ2-1; 14 positions agree with TRBD2. Looked up from germline, CDR1 is MNHNY and CDR2 is SVGAGI (reference sequence). V lost 5 bases and J lost 12; bases outside the gene matches: 6. The CDR3 runs to 14 residues. This CDR3 reads CASSRGTSGSRQFF. CDR3 DNA: TGTGCCAGCAGTCGCGGGACTAGCGGGAGTCGGCAGTTCTTC.

This clone was observed a handful of times. The chain uses TRBV5-1 and TRBJ1-1; tentative D call: TRBD1 (5 bases). Per germline, CDR1 SGHRS and CDR2 YFSETQ. The CDR3 extends over 14 amino acids. Trimming took 0 bases from V and 3 from J, leaving 9 bases between them. DNA of the CDR3: TGCGCCAGCAGCTTGGCGGGGGGTGACACTGAAGCTTTCTTT. This sequence encodes CASSLAGGDTEAFF.

This chain joins TRBV10-3 and TRBJ2-1; 7 bases fit TRBD2. CDR3 length: 17 residues. Trimming at V came to 2 bases and at J to 1 base, leaving 8 bases not matched to a gene. Germline V gene data show CDR1 as ENHRY and CDR2 as SYGVKD. CDR3: CAISEPLLASSYNEQFF. DNA of the CDR3: TGTGCCATCAGTGAGCCGTTACTAGCGTCTTCCTACAATGAGCAGTTCTTC.

In its sample, this clone was seen a few times. The chain carries TRBV6-1 and TRBJ1-1; 7 nucleotides agree with TRBD1. Trimming removed 4 bases from V and 0 bases from J; junction bases left unmatched: 8. Germline lookup yields CDR1 MNHNS and CDR2 SASEGT. The CDR3 has 16 amino acids. CDR3 sequence: CASSAYRGTMNTEAFF. The DNA of the CDR3 is TGTGCCAGCAGTGCCTACAGGGGTACTATGAACACTGAAGCTTTCTTT.

The chain is built from TRBV7-3 and TRBJ2-3; perhaps TRBD2 as D (6 bases). Germline assignment: CDR1 SGHTA and CDR2 FQGTGA. Trimming shortened V by 2 bases and J by 4 bases, and 10 bases separated the two germline ends. There are 14 residues in the CDR3. The CDR3 loop is CASSLSTGADTQYF. The CDR3 nucleotides read TGTGCCAGCAGCTTATCGACGGGGGCAGATACGCAGTATTTT.

V and J are TRBV7-2 and TRBJ2-7; TRBD2 aligns across 8 bases. The CDR3 has 15 residues. CDR1 and CDR2 from the germline V gene are SGHTA and FQGNSA. Losses at the gene ends were 4 bases for V and 2 bases for J; bases not matched to a gene: 7. The CDR3 protein is CASSSIAGRAYEQYF. The DNA for the CDR3 is TGTGCCAGCAGCTCTATAGCGGGGCGCGCCTACGAGCAGTACTTC.

As regards this clone: The germline gene is not matched at one end of the junction; a read error may be the cause. The rearrangement links TRBV9 to TRBJ2-2, with TRBD2 matching over 11 bases. Germline loops: CDR1 SGDLS, CDR2 YYNGEE. CDR3 size: 15 residues. CDR3 DNA sequence: TGTGCCAGCACCGTAGCGGGAGGGTATACCGGGGAGCTGTTTTTT. It codes for CASTVAGGYTGELFF.

The chain has TRBV6-5 and TRBJ1-6; D is uncertain. The V and J ends lost 0 bases and 8 bases respectively, with 14 bases between them. Germline CDR1 and CDR2: MNHEY and SVGAGI. This CDR3 spans 16 amino acids. CDR3 loop: CASSYSGGNIDSPLHF. The CDR3 DNA sequence: TGTGCCAGCAGTTACTCGGGCGGGAATATTGATTCACCCCTCCACTTT.

As regards this clone: The sample has other DNA sequences that encode this CDR3 too. This sequence joins TRBV5-1 and TRBJ2-7, with 7 bases lining up with TRBD2. The junction had 2 bases not matched to a gene; V was cut back by 0 bases and J by 2 bases. CDR1 and CDR2 (germline): SGHRS, YFSETQ. This CDR3 has 14 amino acids. As DNA, the CDR3 is TGCGCCAGCAGCTTGGGTCGGGAGGCCTACGAGCAGTACTTC. Translating gives CASSLGREAYEQYF.

This clone turned up a few times. The chain links TRBV27 to TRBJ2-7; 9 bases are a match to TRBD1. V was clipped by 4 bases and J by 7 bases; unmatched bases: 5. From germline, CDR1 is MNHEY and CDR2 SMNVEV (reference sequence). This CDR3 is 13 amino acids long. This CDR3 is CASSYGTGREQYF. CDR3 bases: TGTGCCAGCAGTTACGGGACAGGGAGAGAGCAGTACTTC.

This chain links TRBV19 with TRBJ1-5, with unresolved D. The V gene's germline CDR1 is LNHDA and CDR2 SQIVND (reference sequence). V was clipped by 9 bases and J by 1 base, with 7 bases between them. The CDR3 totals 12 residues. CDR3 loop: CASTESNQPQHF. DNA of the CDR3: TGTGCCAGCACAGAAAGCAATCAGCCCCAGCATTTT.

The rearrangement uses TRBV7-9 and TRBJ1-2; 8 nucleotides line up with TRBD1. V trimming: 6 bases; J trimming: 8 bases; junction bases outside the gene matches: 14. CDR3 length: 15 amino acids. The germline V gene encodes CDR1 SEHNR and CDR2 FQNEAQ (reference sequence). CDR3 nucleotide sequence: TGTGCCAGCAGATCGGGGCCCGGGACAGGAGACGGCTACACCTTC. This translates into CASRSGPGTGDGYTF.

This clone was detected only once. The chain recombines TRBV18 with TRBJ2-5; D may be TRBD2 (6 bases). V was clipped by 6 bases and J by 1 base, with 15 bases between them. This CDR3 is 15 amino acids long. The germline V gene has CDR1 KGHSH and CDR2 LQKENI. The CDR3 DNA reads TGTGCCAGCTCCCAGCGTGCTAGCGCCCAAGAGACCCAGTACTTC. Its translation is CASSQRASAQETQYF.

This clone showed up just a few times. CDR3 bases: TGTGCCAGCAGCGTAGTGGGCTTTAACACCGGGGAGCTGTTTTTT. It specifies CASSVVGFNTGELFF. This sequence joins TRBV9 and TRBJ2-2, with D unclear. Germline V gives CDR1 SGDLS, CDR2 YYNGEE. This CDR3 comprises 15 residues. Between the trimmed V and J ends, which lost 0 bases and 2 bases, there was a span of 8 bases.

This chain uses TRBV7-3 with TRBJ2-1; the match to TRBD2 covers 11 bases. The CDR3 is 16 residues long. V trimming: 3 bases; J trimming: 2 bases; junction bases outside the gene matches: 3. Germline loops: CDR1 SGHTA, CDR2 FQGTGA. The CDR3 region is CASSFLAGGTYNEQFF. The DNA for the CDR3 is TGTGCCAGCAGCTTCCTAGCGGGAGGAACCTACAATGAGCAGTTCTTC.

The chain has TRBV2 and TRBJ1-1, with 7 bases lining up with TRBD1. The CDR3 has 14 residues. Germline values: CDR1 SNHLY, CDR2 FYNNEI. V shed 1 base and J 1 base; nucleotides not matched to a gene: 0. CDR3 in amino acids: CASSEGTGNTEAFF. The CDR3 region has the DNA TGTGCCAGCAGTGAAGGGACAGGGAACACTGAAGCTTTCTTT.

This rearrangement joins TRBV4-2 to TRBJ2-7, with 12 bases aligning to TRBD2. CDR1 is LGHNA and CDR2 is YNFKEQ in the germline V gene. CDR3 length: 16 amino acids. V gave up 4 bases and J gave up 4 bases; unmatched junction bases: 8. CDR3 loop: CASSRRLAGEIYEQYF. Here the CDR3 DNA reads TGTGCCAGCAGCCGGCGACTAGCGGGAGAAATATACGAGCAGTACTTC.

The chain is built from TRBV9 and TRBJ2-7, with D possibly being TRBD1 (6 bases). Germline V CDR1 and CDR2: SGDLS, YYNGEE. V lost 4 bases and J lost 3, with 14 bases in between. The CDR3 contains 14 residues. DNA of the CDR3: TGTGCCAGCAGCATCCTGGACAGAGACTACGAGCAGTACTTC. Translation: CASSILDRDYEQYF.

V usage is TRBV4-2 and J usage is TRBJ2-1; no reliable D call. This CDR3 comprises 15 residues. V was clipped by 4 bases and J by 5 bases, with 15 bases between them. Germline CDR1 and CDR2: LGHNA and YNFKEQ. CDR3: CASSPPTTLHNEQFF. For the CDR3, the DNA is TGTGCCAGCAGCCCTCCTACTACCCTCCACAATGAGCAGTTCTTC.

The V and J genes are TRBV10-3 and TRBJ2-1, with D unresolved. The V gene's germline CDR1 is ENHRY and CDR2 SYGVKD. V lost 0 bases, J lost 1 base, and 13 bases lay in between. This CDR3 contains 17 residues. The CDR3 DNA follows: TGTGCCATCAGTGAGTCTATGTCGACACTTTCCTACAATGAGCAGTTCTTC. Translated, it gives CAISESMSTLSYNEQFF.

The chain has TRBV6-5 and TRBJ2-3; TRBD2 is a possible D gene (5 bases). Trimming took 0 bases from V and 4 from J, leaving 14 bases between them. The CDR3 has 16 amino acids. CDR1 is MNHEY, CDR2 SVGAGI, per germline. The CDR3 region has the DNA TGTGCCAGCAGTTACTCAACTAGAGGTGGGGCAGATACGCAGTATTTT. Translating it yields CASSYSTRGGADTQYF.

This chain connects TRBV28 to TRBJ2-3; TRBD1 might be the D (6 bases). Per the germline V gene, CDR1 is MDHEN and CDR2 is SYDVKM. CDR3 length equals 15 residues. The V and J ends lost 6 bases and 0 bases respectively, with 13 bases between them. The CDR3 DNA reads TGTGCCAGCAGCCTTGACAGGTCTAGCACAGATACGCAGTATTTT. This gives the protein CASSLDRSSTDTQYF.